This T cell receptor beta chain came from a study of T cells after yellow fever vaccination. As for the study in general: Preparation of the low-cell-number fractions used SMART-Seq v4 Ultra Low Input.

The length of the CDR3 is 15 residues. CDR1 and CDR2 (germline): MNHEY, SMNVEV (reference sequence). A note on this clonotype: Antigen: not known. Germline and junction disagree at one end, which may indicate a read error.

Each CDR3 protein is one row after TCRdb ran MiXCR on the 5' RACE reads. Among some 560,000 distinct CDR3 sequences listed, about a fifth were seen once. Findings and limits, study-wide: Abundant contaminating clonotypes from the bulk population could appear in FACS-sorted repertoires. A secondary response was less intense yet reached its peak sooner, at day 5 versus 15.

The genes are TRBV27 and TRBJ2-7; tentatively, D is TRBD1 or TRBD2 (5 bases each). Sequenced material: PBMCs, taken 15 days after the yellow fever booster vaccination. This sequence originates from a man aged 25 to 40 who received the YFV17D yellow fever vaccine. CDR3 in DNA: TGTGCCAGCAGTTTACTATCGGGGCCCGCCTACGATCAGTACTTC. Translating gives CASSLLSGPAYDQYF.